This T cell receptor (beta chain) was sequenced in a study of CD8 T cells in Susac syndrome (dated by TCRdb to the late 2010s). In terms of the full investigation: Among the Susac syndrome patients who were sequenced, clinically active disease was present in roughly six and clinical remission was observed in fewer than 10. The clonality of the CD8+ T cell repertoire was compared across over 9 healthy donors, some 14 Susac syndrome patients and around 16 multiple sclerosis patients. Whether CD8+ T cell activation and differentiation in Susac syndrome was antigen driven was tested using repertoire sequencing. At blood withdrawal, Susac syndrome patients were therapy-naive, treated with corticosteroids (with IVIg additionally given to some), or treated with IVIg alone. Study-wide conclusions, independent of this receptor: Clonal expansion was observed in Susac syndrome CD8+ repertoires, with the highest expansion in CD8+ TEMRA cells and greater expansion in clinically active than in remitting patients. In the total CD8+ and CD8+ TEMRA repertoires, 15 to 20 and five Susac-specific public clones, respectively, were identified. The study acknowledged that relatively few individuals were included in the TCR sequencing and HLA analysis.

A note on this clonotype: No antigen is known for it. Base qualities are not recorded, but no much larger clone differs from it by a single base.

RNA was extracted using the RNeasy kit, and about 0.5 to 1 ug of the RNA was reverse transcribed with random hexamers. The immunoSEQ multiplex PCR assay, which covers 54 Vbeta and 13 Jbeta segments, was used to amplify TCR beta CDR3 regions. PCR amplification bias was corrected by using a synthetic template baseline for primer optimization and computational correction. As for how the authors treated the data: Only productive sequences were kept, with reads annotated to V, D and J genes according to IMGT and analyzed in immunoSEQ Analyzer. To calculate clonality, Shannon entropy was normalized by log2 of the number of productive unique sequences and then subtracted from one. Public and private clones were assessed among the 100 most prevalent clones of each patient and control. Susac-specific clones were defined as absent from healthy and MS cohorts, about 1,000 published viral clones and other ImmuneACCESS disease sequences. TCRdb redid the processing of the public reads, applying fastp at Q25 and MiXCR, and retained in-frame beta chains. Entries are consolidated by CDR3 protein sequence, retaining the most common genes and DNA. For this entry, the V and J calls and clone size follow TCRdb and not the study's own pipeline. The sample profile shows about 1,700 distinct CDR3 sequences; around 66% of them were found once. 16% of the sample is taken by the ten largest.

The CDR3 has 17 amino acids, counting the end cysteine and phenylalanine. This entry keeps only the CDR3 DNA: 51 bases, framed from base 1. Memory subsets for TEMRA sorting were defined by CD27 and CD45RA staining, since CD62L is shed upon thawing. Peripheral blood CD8+ and CD4+ T cells from healthy donors, Susac syndrome patients and multiple sclerosis patients were profiled using high-throughput TCR beta sequencing. Both total CD8+ T cells and sorted CD8+ TEMRA cells were sequenced from more than five Susac syndrome patients. The Susac syndrome patients fulfilled recently defined diagnostic criteria for definite or probable disease. Bulk CD8+ and CD4+ T cells were purified by magnetic negative isolation, while CD8+ TEMRA cells were enriched using FACS. Blood was collected in EDTA tubes and processed within 24 hours, with PBMCs isolated through density gradient centrifugation. PBMCs intended for TCR sequencing were cryopreserved in liquid nitrogen and were subsequently thawed in a 37 degrees C water bath. Using fluorescence-activated cell sorting on a BD FACSAria III, CD8+ TEMRA cells were enriched from thawed PBMCs. A purity of at least 90% was achieved for sorted or isolated CD4+, CD8+ and CD8+ TEMRA cells.

The TCR was taken from a human donor with Susac syndrome. Input material: CD8+ TEMRA cells from PBMCs. The cell subset or site tag for this specimen amounts to: FACS-sorted terminally differentiated effector memory CD8+ T cells re-expressing CD45RA (CD8+ TEMRA). The sequence is built from TRBV1 and TRBJ1-5. TRBV1 is a listed pseudogene. For the CDR3, the sequence is CTSSQEGPGPRCLPQHF. The bases read TGCACCAGCAGCCAAGAAGGCCCCGGACCCCGATGTCTGCCCCAGCATTTT.